Presented here are 15 T cell receptor beta chains from one specimen sequenced in a study of T cell repertoires in cytomegalovirus infection. For these receptors, no antigen is known. TCRdb itself ran the reads through MiXCR, one entry per CDR3 protein. This sample yields some 920,000 distinct CDR3 sequences, of which approximately 32% are seen a single time; under 15% belongs to the top ten. The sample was cultured CD8+ T cells from PBMCs, taken from culture after CMV antigen stimulation. Receptor source: a human donor in good health (CMV status not recorded). Some clones in this sample may be carry-over from other donors' samples.

Comments on this clonotype: A junction boundary mismatches the germline segment, possibly from a read error. The chain carries TRBV4-3 and TRBJ1-3, with D possibly matching TRBD1 (6 bases). The CDR3 consists of 16 residues. Germline CDR1 reads LGHNA; CDR2 reads YSLEER. The CDR3 loop is CAGSHAGTYIGNTIYF. As DNA, the CDR3 is TGCGCCGGCAGCCATGCCGGGACATATATCGGAAACACCATATATTTT.

Ten or more counts support this clonotype. The rearrangement uses TRBV6-5 and TRBJ2-1, with D maybe TRBD1 (5 bases). V was pared by 1 base and J by 4 bases, with 11 bases between. Germline values: CDR1 MNHEY, CDR2 SVGAGI. The CDR3 has 15 residues. This chain's CDR3 is CASSYLAGPYNEQFF. For the CDR3, the DNA is TGTGCCAGCAGTTACTTGGCAGGGCCTTACAATGAGCAGTTCTTC.

Of note for this clonotype: A junction end diverges from the germline sequence, so it may reflect a read error. The chain is built from TRBV12-3 or TRBV12-4 and TRBJ2-3; 10 nucleotides match TRBD2. The CDR3 is made up of 18 amino acids. CDR3 protein: CAGSFLLLAGNGTDTQYF. Here the CDR3 DNA reads TGTGCCGGCAGTTTCCTCCTACTAGCGGGGAATGGCACAGATACGCAGTATTTT.

This clonotype was seen more than once but under ten times. The chain joins TRBV7-4 to TRBJ2-5; D tentatively fits TRBD1 or TRBD2 (5 bases each). CDR1 and CDR2 (germline): SGHVT, SQSDAQ. V lost 7 bases and J lost 2, with 20 bases in between. The length of the CDR3 is 16 residues. The CDR3 loop reads CASTSAARDRQETQYF. CDR3 bases: TGTGCCAGCACCTCAGCGGCCAGGGACCGGCAAGAGACCCAGTACTTC.

In its sample, this clonotype was seen once. The CDR3 ends on some other residue instead of the conserved phenylalanine or tryptophan, so this is likely a read error. This sequence joins TRBV7-4 and TRBJ2-1, with 10 positions matching TRBD2. The length of the CDR3 is 16 residues. Germline V gives CDR1 SGHVT, CDR2 SQSDAQ. Trimming removed 10 bases from V and 5 bases from J; junction bases left unmatched: 14. The CDR3 DNA reads as TGTGCCACCAAGGGAGGAACTAGCGGGGTTCACAATGAGCAGTTCTCC. It codes for CATKGGTSGVHNEQFS.

This clonotype has at least ten counts. The chain links TRBV15 to TRBJ2-3, with unresolved D. Germline lookup yields CDR1 LNHNV and CDR2 YYDKDF (reference sequence). The CDR3 length is 15 residues. Deletions cut 4 bases from V and 0 bases from J, with 11 bases between. The CDR3 loop is CATSTAPTSTDTQYF. The CDR3 DNA is TGTGCCACCAGCACCGCCCCGACTAGCACAGATACGCAGTATTTT.

The chain employs TRBV27 and TRBJ2-5; the match to TRBD1 covers 11 bases. The germline CDR1 and CDR2 sequences are MNHEY and SMNVEV (reference sequence). The junction had 13 bases not matched to a gene; V was cut back by 5 bases and J by 2 bases. This CDR3 spans 18 amino acids. Written as DNA, the CDR3 is TGTGCCAGCAGTCCGACTCCTCCGGGACAGGGGGTTCAAGAGACCCAGTACTTC. Translating it yields CASSPTPPGQGVQETQYF.

The chain has TRBV9 and TRBJ2-5, with D maybe TRBD2 (6 bases). V lost 3 bases, J lost 5 bases, and 17 bases lay in between. The length of the CDR3 is 15 residues. Germline CDR1 is SGDLS and CDR2 is YYNGEE. CDR3 in DNA: TGTGCCAGCAGCGCCTCCGGGACTTACAGCGAGACCCAGTACTTC. This codes for CASSASGTYSETQYF.

The CDR3 region has the DNA TGTGCCACCGAGACCGGATTCTACAATGAGCAGTTCTTC. Amino acids: CATETGFYNEQFF. The chain has TRBV19 and TRBJ2-1; D is unclear. This CDR3 is 13 amino acids long. The V end lost 10 bases, the J end lost 3 bases, and 13 bases lay between the germline ends. Germline CDR1 LNHDA, CDR2 SQIVND (reference sequence).

There are a few counts of this clonotype. The genes are TRBV10-3 and TRBJ2-5; the D call may be TRBD1 or TRBD2 (5 bases each). The CDR3 is 16 amino acids. The V end lost 1 base, the J end lost 4 bases, and 16 bases lay between the germline ends. Germline loops: CDR1 ENHRY, CDR2 SYGVKD. The CDR3 loop is CAISELYQGSGETQYF. CDR3 bases: TGTGCCATCAGTGAGTTGTACCAGGGAAGCGGAGAGACCCAGTACTTC.

Remarks on this clonotype: A much larger clonotype is one base distant, so this may be a read error. This chain links TRBV7-6 with TRBJ1-1; D is unclear. This CDR3 spans 15 amino acids. Trimming shortened V by 0 bases and J by 3 bases, and 11 bases separated the two germline ends. Germline CDR1 SGHVS, CDR2 FNYEAQ. The CDR3 bases are TGTGCCAGCAGCTTAGCGGAAGGGTCCTACACTGAAGCTTTCTTT. It is translated as CASSLAEGSYTEAFF.

This sequence joins TRBV7-6 and TRBJ1-2; D gene unclear. V was trimmed by 1 base and J by 6 bases, leaving 12 bases between them. Looked up from germline, CDR1 is SGHVS and CDR2 is FNYEAQ. This CDR3 has 14 residues. DNA for the CDR3: TGTGCCAGCAGCTTAGACAGAGGGATACATGGCTACACCTTC. Its protein product is CASSLDRGIHGYTF. Variable domain in full (rest from reference TRBV7-6 and TRBJ1-2): GAGVSQSPRYKVTKRGQDVALRCDPISGHVSLYWYRQALGQGPEFLTYFNYEAQQDKSGLPNDRFSAERPEGSISTLTIQRTEQRDSAMYRCASSLDRGIHGYTFGSGTRLTVV.

This clonotype was seen a handful of times. The V call is TRBV10-2, the J call TRBJ1-5, with D possibly TRBD1 on 5 matching bases. V gave up 5 bases and J gave up 0 bases, with 11 bases separating them. Germline CDR1 is WSHSY and CDR2 is SAAADI. The CDR3 length is 15 residues. Here the CDR3 DNA reads TGCGCCAGCAGTTACGGACAACTTAGCAATCAGCCCCAGCATTTT. It is translated as CASSYGQLSNQPQHF.

In its sample, this clonotype was seen a few times. The CDR3 here is CASSLYQGTASGYTF. CDR3 in DNA: TGTGCCAGCAGTCTTTACCAGGGAACCGCGAGTGGCTACACCTTC. The chain combines TRBV28 with TRBJ1-2; possibly TRBD1 for D (5 bases). Deletions cut 5 bases from V and 7 bases from J, with 20 bases between. In germline, CDR1 is MDHEN, CDR2 SYDVKM. The CDR3 has 15 amino acids.

This clonotype was seen repeatedly, ten times or more. The J gene is TRBJ2-4, the V gene TRBV7-2; D might be TRBD1 (5 bases). In germline, CDR1 is SGHTA, CDR2 FQGNSA. V lost 1 base, J lost 7 bases, and 20 bases lay in between. There are 17 residues in the CDR3. The CDR3 DNA follows: TGTGCCAGCAGCTTAGATTCTAGGCAGGGTTATTTGAACATTCAGTACTTC. Its protein is CASSLDSRQGYLNIQYF.